What follows describes a single T cell receptor (beta chain). In the original workflow: For nucleated cells, counts were estimated from reference gene primer amplification. Repertoires were generated with immunoSEQ multiplex PCR, while TCRdb's copy carries only in-frame clones and drops some. From that table come the V and J calls and clone size; the DNA was used to work out D and trimming. The sample yields roughly 140,000 clones, approximately 80% seen once. This record belongs to a study of blood T cell repertoires in COVID-19. Study as a whole: Samples came from the United States, Italy and Spain, spanning acute and convalescent COVID-19.

The CDR3 runs to 15 residues. Germline-derived CDR1 and CDR2 are SGHTA and FQGNSA. Trimming cost V 9 bases and J 2 bases; bases outside gene matches: 8. Sequenced input: peripheral blood. The V gene is TRBV7-2, the J gene TRBJ2-4, with 9 bases that match TRBD2. This clonotype was obtained from a man aged 60 to 75 with acute or convalescent COVID-19. The CDR3 region has the DNA TGTGCCAGGGCGGCGGGGGGGCAGACCAAAAACATTCAGTACTTC. Its translation: CARAAGGQTKNIQYF.